Presented here are 15 T cell receptor beta chains from one specimen sequenced in a study of identical twins. MiXCR, run by TCRdb on the 5' RACE reads, gives a single entry per CDR3 protein. The sample lists about 690,000 distinct CDR3 sequences; about 20% were seen once. Separately, the same data were catalogued under a study of T cells expressing NK-cell markers.

Sample: PBMCs. The receptors were sampled from a woman aged 18-29 years in good health.

The V and J genes are TRBV6-4 and TRBJ2-1; 9 nucleotides match TRBD2. The germline V gene has CDR1 MRHNA and CDR2 SNTAGT. The length of the CDR3 is 14 residues. Germline trimming cut 8 bases from V and 9 bases from J; bases unmatched to any gene: 11. DNA of the CDR3: TGTGCCAGCCCTCCTAGCGGGACACTGGTTGAGCAGTTCTTC. Encoded protein: CASPPSGTLVEQFF.

The CDR3 is CATTGTGLNTEAFF. In DNA, the CDR3 is TGTGCCACCACCGGGACAGGCCTGAACACTGAAGCTTTCTTT. The chain couples TRBV10-3 to TRBJ1-1; 8 nucleotides line up with TRBD1. Germline V gene lookup returns CDR1 ENHRY and CDR2 SYGVKD. The junction had 7 bases not matched to a gene; V was cut back by 10 bases and J by 0 bases. CDR3 length: 14 amino acids.

This clonotype was counted ten times or more. As DNA, the CDR3 is TGCAGCGTGGGGGATTACTATGGCTACACCTTC. It is translated as CSVGDYYGYTF. The chain joins TRBV29-1 to TRBJ1-2; TRBD1 might be the D (5 bases). V gave up 6 bases and J gave up 3 bases, with 8 bases separating them. CDR3 length equals 11 residues. The germline CDR1 and CDR2 sequences are SQVTM and ANQGSEA.

CDR3 sequence: CASRPGGIETQYF. The CDR3 DNA reads TGTGCCAGCAGACCTGGGGGGATAGAGACCCAGTACTTC. The J gene is TRBJ2-5, the V gene TRBV27, with TRBD2 as a possible D gene (6 bases). Per germline, CDR1 MNHEY and CDR2 SMNVEV (reference sequence). The V gene lost 6 bases and the J gene lost 4 bases, with 12 bases spanning the gap. The CDR3 has 13 residues.

The table lists this clonotype with many counts. The V gene is TRBV20-1, the J gene TRBJ2-7; D remains ambiguous. CDR3 length: 13 residues. Per germline, CDR1 DFQATT and CDR2 SNEGSKA (reference sequence). Trimming removed 3 bases from V and 4 bases from J, with 13 bases in between. The CDR3 DNA reads TGCAGTGCTAGTTCAGTCGGCGTGTACGAGCAGTACTTC. Its protein is CSASSVGVYEQYF.

The chain has TRBV5-1 and TRBJ2-2; D may be TRBD2 (7 bases). The CDR3 contains 15 residues. Germline CDR1 reads SGHRS; CDR2 reads YFSETQ. The V end lost 4 bases, the J end lost 0 bases, and 10 bases lay between the germline ends. The CDR3, as DNA: TGCGCCAGCAGCGGGGGGGCGCCGAACACCGGGGAGCTGTTTTTT. Its translation is CASSGGAPNTGELFF.

This clonotype was seen many times. V gene TRBV6-1 combines with J gene TRBJ2-7, with 13 bases identical to TRBD2. CDR1 and CDR2 from the germline V gene are MNHNS and SASEGT. Trimming took 7 bases from V and 1 from J; bases not matched to a gene: 7. The CDR3 has 16 residues. CDR3 nucleotide sequence: TGTGCCAGCAAACGGACTAGCGGGAGTAGGTCCTACGAGCAGTACTTC. It is translated as CASKRTSGSRSYEQYF.

On this clonotype itself: Being one base from a much bigger clone, this may be a read error. This chain uses TRBV20-1 with TRBJ2-1, with D uncertain. The CDR3 sequence is 12 residues long. Germline assignment: CDR1 DFQATT and CDR2 SNEGSKA (reference sequence). For the CDR3, the DNA is TGCAGAGCTAGAGCCGTATACAATGAGCAGTTCTTC. Amino acids: CRARAVYNEQFF.

The chain joins TRBV5-1 to TRBJ2-3; the D gene is possibly TRBD2 (6 bases). This CDR3 is built from 16 residues. Germline V gives CDR1 SGHRS, CDR2 YFSETQ. Trimming stripped 0 bases from V and 1 base from J, with 12 bases between. CDR3 loop: CASSLARRDRTDTQYF. DNA for the CDR3: TGCGCCAGCAGCTTGGCTCGGCGGGACCGCACAGATACGCAGTATTTT.

This clonotype has ten or more counts. The rearrangement uses TRBV12-3 or TRBV12-4 and TRBJ1-1; D gene unclear. The CDR3 covers 12 residues. Trimming left V 10 bases short and J 1 base short, with 10 bases between. CDR3 DNA: TGTGCCACTCGAACGGGGAACACTGAAGCTTTCTTT. Protein sequence: CATRTGNTEAFF.

This clonotype was counted between two and nine times. This chain joins TRBV7-2 and TRBJ2-3; D unclear. Germline V gives CDR1 SGHTA, CDR2 FQGNSA. This CDR3 has 14 amino acids. V was trimmed by 4 bases and J by 1 base, leaving 9 bases between them. CDR3 residues: CASSSTWGTDTQYF. The CDR3 nucleotides read TGTGCCAGCAGCTCAACTTGGGGCACAGATACGCAGTATTTT.

The V call is TRBV6-4, the J call TRBJ2-1; 8 nucleotides line up with TRBD2. This CDR3 has 15 amino acids. V shed 0 bases, J shed 9 bases, and the junction held 7 bases outside the gene matches. CDR1 and CDR2 (germline): MRHNA, SNTAGT. This CDR3 is CASSDSAGGGSEQFF. The CDR3 region has the DNA TGTGCCAGCAGTGACTCTGCGGGAGGAGGAAGTGAGCAGTTCTTC.

This rearrangement joins TRBV5-1 to TRBJ2-5; 10 nucleotides match TRBD1. There are 17 residues in the CDR3. V shed 0 bases, J shed 4 bases, and the junction held 9 bases outside the gene matches. Germline loops: CDR1 SGHRS, CDR2 YFSETQ. CDR3 in amino acids: CASSLAPTGGEGETQYF. The CDR3, as DNA: TGCGCCAGCAGCTTGGCCCCGACAGGGGGCGAGGGAGAGACCCAGTACTTC.

The chain joins TRBV5-5 to TRBJ2-1; 11 positions agree with TRBD1. Germline values: CDR1 SGHKS, CDR2 YYEKEE (reference sequence). V lost 0 bases to trimming and J lost 8 bases; unmatched junction nucleotides: 4. The CDR3 length is 15 residues. In nucleotides, the CDR3 is TGTGCCAGCAGCTTGGAGGGACAGGGGGAAGATGAGCAGTTCTTC. Its translation: CASSLEGQGEDEQFF.

This chain uses TRBV12-3 or TRBV12-4 with TRBJ2-1, with D possibly being TRBD2 (5 bases). V lost 5 bases to trimming and J lost 6 bases, with 17 bases between them. The CDR3 extends over 15 amino acids. This chain's CDR3 is CASSRLRGFLNEQFF. CDR3 sequence (DNA): TGTGCCAGCAGTAGACTTAGAGGGTTCCTCAATGAGCAGTTCTTC.